The clone carrying this T cell receptor (beta chain) was seen a few times. Its antigen is currently unknown. The source of the sample is a study of T-cell memory formation after mild COVID-19. Study outcomes and limitations: A balance of CD4 and CD8 characterized clones contracting day 15 to 85, whereas later expanders leaned CD4+.

TCR alpha and TCR beta cDNA libraries with sample barcodes and UMIs came from 5'RACE using constant-segment primers. Using its own MiXCR run on the 5' RACE reads, TCRdb lists one record per CDR3 protein. This table holds approximately 500,000 distinct CDR3 sequences, 25% found once. The CDR3 covers 15 residues. The germline V gene encodes CDR1 MNHEY and CDR2 SMNVEV (reference sequence). V trimming: 6 bases; J trimming: 5 bases; junction bases outside the gene matches: 13. The specimen sequenced was PBMCs or a T cell subset sorted from them (not recorded which). The clonotype was recovered from an adult woman who had mild COVID-19 (a few samples of this study predate the infection). Cell type and time point are not known. The gene calls are TRBV27 and TRBJ2-7; 7 nucleotides match TRBD1. CDR3 sequence (DNA): TGTGCCAGCAGCGAATGGGACAGTGGGTCTCACGAGCAGTACTTC. It encodes CASSEWDSGSHEQYF.